The 22 T cell receptor beta chains presented below share a single source sample, sequenced in a study of T cells in Graves' hyperthyroidism and ophthalmopathy. Authors of the study amplified TCR beta CDR3 regions from RNA transcripts. First-round RT-PCR with HTBI primers amplified the TCR CDR3 region. TCRdb re-called the multiplex PCR reads through MiXCR, storing one row per CDR3 protein. The sample lists nearly 600,000 distinct CDR3 sequences, 14% seen once, with over 6% in the top ten. Sequencing was performed on blood. Receptors were obtained from a woman under 30 with Graves' ophthalmopathy.

On this clonotype: This sequence may be a read error, since a much larger clone differs from it by one base. The V gene is TRBV28, the J gene TRBJ1-1, with D possibly being TRBD1 (6 bases). CDR3 length equals 13 residues. Germline-derived CDR1 and CDR2 are MDHEN and SYDVKM. V dropped 6 bases and J dropped 1 base, with 9 bases sitting between them. CDR3 bases: TGTGCCAGCAGAGGACAGTCGAACACTGAAGCTTTCTTT. Translated: CASRGQSNTEAFF. The full variable domain, completed using reference TRBV28 and TRBJ1-1, is DVKVTQSSRYLVKRTGEKVFLECVQDMDHENMFWYRQDPGLGLRLIYFSYDVKMKEKGDIPEGYSVSREKKERFSLILESASTNQTSMYLCASRGQSNTEAFFGQGTRLTVV.

This clonotype was seen at least ten times. The chain recombines TRBV5-1 with TRBJ2-1, with 12 bases fitting TRBD1. The CDR3 covers 14 residues. J gave up 6 bases and V 7 bases, and 5 bases lay outside the gene matches. CDR1 and CDR2 from the germline V gene are SGHRS and YFSETQ. The CDR3 sequence is CASRDRGLSNEQFF. The CDR3 DNA reads TGCGCCAGCCGGGACAGGGGGCTCTCCAATGAGCAGTTCTTC.

This clonotype was observed a few times. The chain recombines TRBV29-1 with TRBJ2-3; D might be TRBD1 (6 bases). In germline, CDR1 is SQVTM, CDR2 ANQGSEA. CDR3 length: 15 residues. With 5 bases removed from V and 5 bases from J, the gap between germline ends came to 20 bases. CDR3: CSVQHGRGLRDTQYF. The CDR3 DNA sequence: TGCAGCGTTCAACACGGCAGGGGTCTTAGAGATACGCAGTATTTT.

The V and J genes are TRBV7-9 and TRBJ1-6; 7 nucleotides line up with TRBD1. Germline lookup yields CDR1 SEHNR and CDR2 FQNEAQ (reference sequence). The V and J ends lost 4 bases and 9 bases, in that order; junction bases with no gene match: 15. This CDR3 spans 17 amino acids. Here the CDR3 reads CASSSISSGGWGSPLHF. DNA for the CDR3: TGTGCCAGCAGCTCTATCTCTTCAGGGGGTTGGGGTTCACCCCTCCACTTT. Using reference TRBV7-9 and TRBJ1-6 for the parts outside the CDR3, the full variable domain is DTGVSQNPRHKITKRGQNVTFRCDPISEHNRLYWYRQTLGQGPEFLTYFQNEAQLEKSRLLSDRFSAERPKGSFSTLEIQRTEQGDSAMYLCASSSISSGGWGSPLHFGNGTRLTVT.

This clonotype came up a few times. This chain uses TRBV29-1 with TRBJ1-2, with TRBD1 as a possible D gene (6 bases). This CDR3 region has 14 residues. Germline loops: CDR1 SQVTM, CDR2 ANQGSEA. Trimming cost V 2 bases and J 7 bases, with 17 bases left between them. In nucleotides, the CDR3 is TGCAGCGTTGAAACCCCGTCGGGGGCGCTTGGCTACACCTTC. Its protein product is CSVETPSGALGYTF.

The chain carries TRBV7-2 and TRBJ2-5, with 9 bases matching TRBD1. Germline-derived CDR1 and CDR2 are SGHTA and FQGNSA. The CDR3 contains 13 residues. Trimming at V came to 6 bases and at J to 6 bases, leaving 5 bases not matched to a gene. The CDR3 is CASRAGQGQTQYF. Here the CDR3 DNA reads TGTGCCAGCAGGGCGGGACAGGGTCAGACCCAGTACTTC.

The table lists this clonotype with a few counts. The rearrangement joins TRBV24-1 to TRBJ2-7; 9 nucleotides match TRBD1. V trimming: 2 bases; J trimming: 5 bases; junction bases outside the gene matches: 6. Germline-derived CDR1 and CDR2 are KGHDR and SFDVKD. The CDR3 length is 15 residues. The CDR3 bases are TGTGCCACCAGTGATTCTGGACAGGGGAATCACGAGCAGTACTTC. Its protein product is CATSDSGQGNHEQYF.

CDR3 amino acids: CASRAGTTTQYEQYF. The CDR3 coding sequence is TGTGCCAGCAGGGCCGGGACTACAACCCAATACGAGCAGTACTTC. The chain couples TRBV27 to TRBJ2-7; 7 bases fit TRBD2. Germline assignment: CDR1 MNHEY and CDR2 SMNVEV (reference sequence). CDR3 length equals 15 residues. V dropped 6 bases and J dropped 4; count of bases not matched to a gene: 12.

This clonotype was found many times. V is TRBV12-3 or TRBV12-4 and J is TRBJ1-1; D unresolved. The length of the CDR3 is 12 residues. With 2 bases removed from V and 6 bases from J, the gap between germline ends came to 7 bases. The CDR3 loop reads CASSLNYAEAFF. CDR3 nucleotide sequence: TGTGCCAGCAGTTTAAACTACGCTGAAGCTTTCTTT.

Concerning this clonotype itself: This may come from a read error, since a much larger clone is one base off. The chain combines TRBV10-3 with TRBJ2-2, with D perhaps matching TRBD1 (6 bases). V dropped 6 bases and J dropped 3 bases, with 14 bases sitting between them. Germline V gives CDR1 ENHRY, CDR2 SYGVKD. This CDR3 region has 15 residues. The CDR3, as DNA: TGTGCCATCAGCCTACGACAGGTCGACACCGGGGAGCTGTTTTTT. It specifies CAISLRQVDTGELFF.

This clonotype was found many times. The chain carries TRBV2 and TRBJ2-2; 9 bases match TRBD2. This CDR3 is built from 15 residues. Germline V gives CDR1 SNHLY, CDR2 FYNNEI. Trimming removed 6 bases from V and 2 bases from J; junction bases left unmatched: 4. CDR3 sequence (DNA): TGTGCCAGCAGCCCGACTAGCGGTAACACCGGGGAGCTGTTTTTT. This encodes CASSPTSGNTGELFF.

This clonotype was detected a few times. At one of its ends the junction is not consistent with the germline gene, which may arise from a read error. This chain connects TRBV20-1 to TRBJ1-3, with TRBD1 as a possible D gene (6 bases). This CDR3 is built from 15 residues. Germline-derived CDR1 and CDR2 are DFQATT and SNEGSKA (reference sequence). The CDR3 region is CSARGGSSSGNTIYF. CDR3 nucleotides: TGCAGTGCCAGAGGGGGGTCGAGCTCTGGAAACACCATATATTTT.

This clonotype was detected many times. The gene calls are TRBV2 and TRBJ2-5; 9 bases align to TRBD1. CDR1 is SNHLY, CDR2 FYNNEI, per germline. The CDR3 is made up of 16 amino acids. V was clipped by 6 bases and J by 5 bases; unmatched bases: 13. This chain's CDR3 is CASRNTGGAGLETQYF. The DNA of the CDR3 is TGTGCCAGCAGGAATACAGGGGGCGCGGGTCTTGAGACCCAGTACTTC.

This clonotype showed up many times. V and J are TRBV11-2 and TRBJ2-3; TRBD2 might be the D (5 bases). This CDR3 has 13 residues. Germline V gives CDR1 SGHAT, CDR2 FQNNGV. V gave up 2 bases and J gave up 5 bases, with 8 bases separating them. The CDR3 DNA is TGTGCCAGCAGCTTAATGGGAGTAGATACGCAGTATTTT. This encodes CASSLMGVDTQYF.

This clonotype was counted at least ten times. V and J are TRBV12-3 or TRBV12-4 and TRBJ2-7, with 10 bases lining up with TRBD2. This CDR3 is 14 amino acids long. J gave up 7 bases and V 3 bases, and 6 bases lay outside the gene matches. CDR3 amino acids: CASSFYSSGREQYF. In DNA form, the CDR3 reads TGTGCCAGCAGTTTTTACAGTAGCGGGAGGGAGCAGTACTTC.

This clonotype was picked up many times. The CDR3 coding sequence is TGTGCCAGCAGTCCGGGAAACAATGAGCAGTTCTTC. Translation: CASSPGNNEQFF. The chain links TRBV6-2 or TRBV6-3 to TRBJ2-1; D perhaps matches TRBD2 (5 bases). Germline V gives CDR1 MNHEY, CDR2 SVGEGT. The V and J ends lost 5 bases and 5 bases respectively, with 7 bases between them. The CDR3 covers 12 residues.

This chain joins TRBV7-6 and TRBJ1-1; D unresolved. Per germline, CDR1 SGHVS and CDR2 FNYEAQ. Trimming pared 8 bases from V and 0 bases from J, leaving 13 bases between. This CDR3 spans 14 amino acids. CDR3 nucleotide sequence: TGTGCCAGCGCCCCTCAGAGCATGAACACTGAAGCTTTCTTT. Protein sequence: CASAPQSMNTEAFF.

This clonotype was observed many times. The chain couples TRBV7-9 to TRBJ2-2, with D hard to call. The ends were cut back, 8 bases at V and 1 base at J, with 11 bases in the middle. Germline values: CDR1 SEHNR, CDR2 FQNEAQ (reference sequence). This CDR3 has 14 residues. The CDR3 loop is CASALAKNTGELFF. In nucleotides, the CDR3 is TGTGCCAGCGCGTTGGCTAAGAACACCGGGGAGCTGTTTTTT. The whole variable domain, remainder taken from reference TRBV7-9 and TRBJ2-2, is DTGVSQNPRHKITKRGQNVTFRCDPISEHNRLYWYRQTLGQGPEFLTYFQNEAQLEKSRLLSDRFSAERPKGSFSTLEIQRTEQGDSAMYLCASALAKNTGELFFGEGSRLTVL.

This clonotype has ten or more counts. This chain joins TRBV20-1 and TRBJ2-7, with 8 nucleotides matching TRBD1. Germline assignment: CDR1 DFQATT and CDR2 SNEGSKA (reference sequence). This CDR3 is 15 amino acids long. V was pared by 0 bases and J by 0 bases, with 4 bases of the junction left unmatched. The CDR3 sequence: CSARDRGTGSYEQYF. The CDR3 DNA sequence: TGCAGTGCTAGAGATCGAGGGACAGGCTCCTACGAGCAGTACTTC.

For this clonotype: A much larger clone sits a single nucleotide away, making a read error possible. The rearrangement links TRBV7-9 to TRBJ2-1; possible D gene TRBD2, 6 bases. With 1 base removed from V and 4 bases from J, the gap between germline ends came to 20 bases. There are 18 residues in the CDR3. The germline V gene has CDR1 SEHNR and CDR2 FQNEAQ (reference sequence). This chain's CDR3 is CASSLVPGVIGAYNEQFF. DNA for the CDR3: TGTGCCAGCAGCTTAGTGCCGGGAGTCATCGGGGCTTACAATGAGCAGTTCTTC.

This clonotype was counted ten times or more. The CDR3: CASSSGHLGSQPQHF. CDR3 DNA: TGTGCCAGCAGTAGCGGACACCTTGGGTCTCAGCCCCAGCATTTT. The chain has TRBV27 and TRBJ1-5; a weak D match, TRBD1 (5 bases). The CDR3 extends over 15 amino acids. Trimming removed 5 bases from V and 6 bases from J, with 17 bases in between. Germline V lookup: CDR1 MNHEY, CDR2 SMNVEV (reference sequence).

This clonotype was detected a few times. The chain carries TRBV19 and TRBJ1-5; D remains unclear. Germline CDR1 reads LNHDA; CDR2 reads SQIVND (reference sequence). This CDR3 has 12 residues. V lost 7 bases to trimming and J lost 4 bases, with 8 bases between them. CDR3 DNA sequence: TGTGCCAGTACTGTAAGGAATCAGCCCCAGCATTTT. Residues: CASTVRNQPQHF.